Listed here are 20 T cell receptor beta chains from one sample, sequenced in a study of shared clonotypes between healthy human individuals. The repertoire was sequenced with immunoSEQ multiplex PCR; TCRdb's copy has only in-frame clones and lacks some. The sample yields approximately 2,300,000 clones, around 92% seen once. The sequencing input was naive CD4+ T cells from PBMCs. Stated subset: CD45RA+ positively selected. Receptors were obtained from a man younger than 30 in good health. Some clones in this sample may be carry-over from other donors' samples.

The chain couples TRBV19 to TRBJ2-2, with D uncertain. The V end was cut by 6 bases, the J end by 6 bases, with 5 bases between. This CDR3 comprises 11 residues. Germline CDR1 LNHDA, CDR2 SQIVND (reference sequence). CDR3: CASSLSGELFF. The CDR3 nucleotides are TGTGCCAGTAGCCTCTCCGGGGAGCTGTTTTTT.

The chain joins TRBV5-1 to TRBJ2-7; no firm D call. The V end was cut by 4 bases, the J end by 0 bases, with 11 bases between. This CDR3 has 14 residues. The germline gives CDR1 SGHRS, CDR2 YFSETQ. CDR3 in DNA: TGCGCCAGCAGCCACCGACTGAACTCCTACGAGCAGTACTTC. Translated, it gives CASSHRLNSYEQYF.

This chain joins TRBV27 and TRBJ2-7, with D possibly being TRBD1 (6 bases). Germline V gene sequence: CDR1 MNHEY, CDR2 SMNVEV (reference sequence). The CDR3 sequence is 16 residues long. V was clipped by 5 bases and J by 0 bases, with 17 bases between them. The CDR3 bases are TGTGCCAGCAGTCCCCCTTGGGGCAGGGGCTCCTACGAGCAGTACTTC. It specifies CASSPPWGRGSYEQYF.

With respect to this clone: Different DNA sequences within this sample yield the same CDR3. The J gene is TRBJ2-2, the V gene TRBV5-1; D is unclear. V was cut by 0 bases and J by 0 bases, with 9 bases left in between. The CDR3 length is 16 residues. From germline, CDR1 is SGHRS and CDR2 YFSETQ. The CDR3 DNA follows: TGCGCCAGCAGCTTGGTTGCGTCTTCGAACACCGGGGAGCTGTTTTTT. This sequence encodes CASSLVASSNTGELFF.

The V gene is TRBV5-1, the J gene TRBJ2-7, with TRBD2 matching 9 bases. The length of the CDR3 is 18 residues. V shed 0 bases, J shed 2 bases, and the junction held 12 bases outside the gene matches. Germline V CDR1 and CDR2: SGHRS, YFSETQ. The CDR3 nucleotides read TGCGCCAGCAGCTTGGATAAACGTGTAGGACTAGCGACCTACGAGCAGTACTTC. Amino acids: CASSLDKRVGLATYEQYF.

For the CDR3, the DNA is TGTGCCAGCAGTCCTCCATATGAGCGAGGCTCCTACGAGCAGTACTTC. Residues: CASSPPYERGSYEQYF. The genes are TRBV28 and TRBJ2-7; D remains unclear. Trimming left V 5 bases short and J 0 bases short, with 17 bases between. The CDR3 extends over 16 amino acids. The germline gives CDR1 MDHEN, CDR2 SYDVKM.

V and J are TRBV19 and TRBJ1-5; possibly TRBD1 for D (5 bases). The CDR3 is 15 amino acids. Germline CDR1 LNHDA, CDR2 SQIVND (reference sequence). The ends were cut back, 6 bases at V and 7 bases at J, with 19 bases in the middle. The chain's CDR3 is CASRPWQGGTQPQHF. The CDR3 nucleotides are TGTGCCAGTAGGCCGTGGCAGGGAGGGACGCAGCCCCAGCATTTT.

This clone came up a few times. The same CDR3 also results from other DNA sequences found in this sample. The genes are TRBV7-3 and TRBJ1-1, with D possibly TRBD1 on 5 matching bases. Germline values: CDR1 SGHTA, CDR2 FQGTGA. Trimming cost V 2 bases and J 5 bases, with 9 bases left between them. This CDR3 comprises 13 residues. The CDR3 DNA sequence: TGTGCCAGCAGCTTACAGGGTGGGACTGAAGCTTTCTTT. Translation gives CASSLQGGTEAFF.

The chain combines TRBV27 with TRBJ2-5, with D possibly TRBD2 on 6 matching bases. The CDR3 has 15 amino acids. Germline loops: CDR1 MNHEY, CDR2 SMNVEV (reference sequence). Trimming took 4 bases from V and 1 from J, leaving 13 bases between them. The CDR3 region has the DNA TGTGCCAGCAGTTCCGCCGGGCGGGGCCAAGAGACCCAGTACTTC. This codes for CASSSAGRGQETQYF.

This chain uses TRBV28 with TRBJ1-1, with TRBD1 as a possible D gene (5 bases). The CDR3 is 15 residues long. V lost 4 bases to trimming and J lost 1 base, with 13 bases between them. Germline assignment: CDR1 MDHEN and CDR2 SYDVKM. The CDR3 is CASSSGQGPNTEAFF. In nucleotides, the CDR3 is TGTGCCAGCAGTTCCGGGCAGGGCCCGAACACTGAAGCTTTCTTT.

This clone was counted many times. Other DNA variants within this sample encode the same CDR3. This sequence joins TRBV5-1 and TRBJ1-1; D may be TRBD1 (5 bases). Germline CDR1 SGHRS, CDR2 YFSETQ. V was shortened by 0 bases and J by 0 bases, with 6 bases between the two germline ends. The CDR3 consists of 14 residues. CDR3 loop: CASSLGQMNTEAFF. In DNA form, the CDR3 reads TGCGCCAGCAGCTTGGGACAGATGAACACTGAAGCTTTCTTT.

Of note for this clone: Other DNA sequences in the same sample also yield this CDR3. This chain links TRBV5-1 with TRBJ2-7; TRBD1 agrees at 12 bases. CDR3 length: 14 amino acids. Germline values: CDR1 SGHRS, CDR2 YFSETQ. V dropped 4 bases and J dropped 7; count of bases not matched to a gene: 6. DNA of the CDR3: TGCGCCAGCAGCCCGGGACAGGGGGCGCGTGAGCAGTACTTC. It translates to CASSPGQGAREQYF.

This chain links TRBV28 with TRBJ1-4; 9 positions match TRBD1. The CDR3 spans 16 residues. The V gene end was trimmed by 8 bases and the J gene end by 5 bases; junction bases not matched to a gene: 12. Germline V CDR1 and CDR2: MDHEN, SYDVKM. As DNA, the CDR3 is TGTGCCAGCTATGATTTTCCGGGACAGGGAAATGAAAAACTGTTTTTT. Translated, it gives CASYDFPGQGNEKLFF.

The rearrangement uses TRBV2 and TRBJ2-7, with 12 bases identical to TRBD2. V dropped 6 bases and J dropped 0; count of bases not matched to a gene: 6. Germline loops: CDR1 SNHLY, CDR2 FYNNEI. CDR3 length: 16 amino acids. CDR3 DNA: TGTGCCAGCAGCGCCCCACTAGCGGGAGGCTCCTACGAGCAGTACTTC. This sequence encodes CASSAPLAGGSYEQYF.

This chain joins TRBV30 and TRBJ2-1; no definite D call. The CDR3 consists of 13 residues. V lost 4 bases and J lost 2, with 9 bases in between. Germline assignment: CDR1 GTSNPN and CDR2 SVGIG (reference sequence). The CDR3 spells CAWTPVPYNEQFF. In DNA, the CDR3 is TGTGCCTGGACCCCAGTACCCTACAATGAGCAGTTCTTC.

Comment on this clone: Other nucleotide sequences from this sample produce the same CDR3. This chain links TRBV5-1 with TRBJ2-3; 9 nucleotides match TRBD2. Germline V gene data show CDR1 as SGHRS and CDR2 as YFSETQ. The CDR3 covers 16 residues. J lost 2 bases, V lost 0 bases, and 4 bases had no gene match. CDR3 coding DNA: TGCGCCAGCAGCTTGGAACTAGCGGGCTCCACAGATACGCAGTATTTT. As protein: CASSLELAGSTDTQYF.

This clone was seen once. This chain links TRBV19 with TRBJ1-1; tentatively, D is TRBD1 (5 bases). Trimming stripped 2 bases from V and 3 bases from J, with 10 bases between. CDR1 and CDR2 from the germline V gene are LNHDA and SQIVND (reference sequence). The CDR3 is made up of 14 amino acids. The CDR3 sequence is CASSIWGGYTEAFF. In DNA, the CDR3 is TGTGCCAGTAGTATATGGGGGGGATACACTGAAGCTTTCTTT.

The CDR3 nucleotides are TGTGCCAGCAGCTTAAAGACAGGGCCTCATGAGGATGGCTACACCTTC. Translation: CASSLKTGPHEDGYTF. V usage is TRBV7-9 and J usage is TRBJ1-2; 7 bases agree with TRBD1. Germline V gene lookup returns CDR1 SEHNR and CDR2 FQNEAQ (reference sequence). The CDR3 extends over 16 amino acids. J lost 6 bases, V lost 2 bases, and 12 bases had no gene match.

This clone was recorded once. The rearrangement uses TRBV5-1 and TRBJ2-5; the D call may be TRBD1 or TRBD2 (5 bases each). CDR3 length: 15 amino acids. V was pared by 3 bases and J by 4 bases, with 16 bases between. In germline, CDR1 is SGHRS, CDR2 YFSETQ. Here the CDR3 reads CASSSGTSRRETQYF. DNA for the CDR3: TGCGCCAGCAGCTCCGGGACGTCTCGGCGAGAGACCCAGTACTTC.

This chain uses TRBV11-2 with TRBJ1-1; D unresolved. The ends were cut back, 1 base at V and 0 bases at J, with 6 bases in the middle. The CDR3 runs to 14 residues. Germline-derived CDR1 and CDR2 are SGHAT and FQNNGV. CDR3 DNA sequence: TGTGCCAGCAGCTTAGCCGGGTTGAACACTGAAGCTTTCTTT. This encodes CASSLAGLNTEAFF.